This TCR beta chain was recovered during a study of control samples from healthy donors and cancer patients. Using immunoSEQ multiplex PCR, the repertoire was profiled, and TCRdb retains in-frame clones only, with some absent. The table shows some 150,000 clones, with roughly 94% occurring only once. With 9 bases clipped from V and 2 bases from J, the junction kept 6 bases outside the gene matches. Germline V gene data show CDR1 as MNHEY and CDR2 as SMNVEV (reference sequence). The CDR3 runs to 14 residues. The TCR comes from a man aged 35-49 years in good health. The V and J genes are TRBV27 and TRBJ1-5; 8 nucleotides match TRBD1. Sequenced input: blood. Here the CDR3 reads CASSQDRGNQPQHF. CDR3 DNA sequence: TGTGCCAGTAGCCAGGACAGGGGCAATCAGCCCCAGCATTTT.